This T cell receptor (beta chain) was recovered during a study of T cells in women clearing cervical HPV infection (dated by TCRdb to about 2018). At the level of the whole study: The cases were about 27 women with histologically confirmed HPV16-related CIN3 or worse, and 2 of these cases were invasive cancers. Controls were around 24 women whose single incident HPV16 infection cleared within 12 months without precancer or cancer developing. Blood from cases was drawn at the visit where the lesion was first identified, while blood from controls was drawn once the infection was no longer detected. For cases, the median interval between lesion detection and blood sampling was more than 130 days, with an interquartile range of roughly 80 to 200 days. Because only a few women had HLA typing data, the possibility that HLA type acted as a confounder could not be ruled out. An exploratory proof-of-principle case-control study, nested within the Guanacaste HPV Natural History Study in Costa Rica, was conducted to compare TCR repertoires across cervical HPV16 outcomes. Cases were matched to controls by age within five years and by the year the sample was collected. A median age of 34 years was observed in cases versus roughly 38 in controls, and no significant differences in baseline characteristics were found. In the parent cohort, around 10,000 women aged 18 or older were enrolled in Guanacaste, Costa Rica, during about 1992 to 1994 and then followed for six to eight years. Five blinded duplicates per group were added as quality controls, so that about 60 samples were obtained: 50 or so participants and some 10 replicates.

Every participant had a single incident cervical HPV16 infection, and prevalent HPV16 infections were excluded. Cervical HPV DNA was detected with MY09/MY11 PCR, and genotyping was done by dot-blot hybridization. More than 14 mL of heparinized blood were centrifuged, and the buffy coat was split into aliquots, frozen at -30 degrees C, and then kept at -80 degrees C. QIAGEN kits were used to extract genomic DNA from the buffy coat specimens. Using the immunoSEQ assay, multiplex PCR amplified TCR beta CDR3 regions from an average of roughly 1,200 ng of genomic DNA per sample. The assay corrected primer bias using a complete synthetic TCR repertoire to establish an amplification baseline. The amplicons were sequenced on the Illumina platform. Per the authors' processing: Sequence errors were corrected by clustering with frequency ratios and a modified nearest-neighbor algorithm, and the sequences were then analyzed in the immunoSEQ Analyzer using IMGT gene definitions. TCR richness and evenness were averaged over 20 rarefaction repeats at each rarefaction depth, excluding samples with fewer sequences than the depth. Relative abundances of V, D and J genes were compared between groups using Wilcoxon rank sum tests, with FDR correction applied. An intraclass correlation of about 96% for TCR richness and an average of 76.4% across 66 gene segments were obtained from the blinded duplicates. Here the immuneACCESS table is served through TCRdb, limited to in-frame sequences with V and J called. Missing clones are a known gap in these copies; in checked studies unresolved V genes cover under half, and the rest lacks a known reason. That table furnishes V, J and clone size, whereas the DNA furnished D and trimming. The sample has about 22,000 clones on record. 4.5% to 6% of the sample lies in the top ten.

The CDR3 runs 14 amino acids, cysteine and phenylalanine included. Only the CDR3 bases that were read are kept: 33 of them, in frame from base 1. The germline V gene (reference sequence) yields SSHAT for CDR1 and FNYEAQ for CDR2. Results and caveats for the whole study, not just this receptor: Whether associations preceded infection or resulted from infection could not be shown with the cross-sectional design, and effector/memory subsets and HPV-specific T cells were not isolated. By combining richness with V gene abundances, random forest classifiers separated cases from controls with an estimated AUC of just over 0.8. Because T-cell numbers per sample were unknown, differences in richness could reflect varying T-cell content rather than repertoire biology. Across sequencing depths, CIN3+ cases showed significantly higher TCR repertoire richness than controls, but evenness did not differ between the groups. TRBV6-7 relative abundance was lower in cases than in controls (roughly 0.12% versus 0.17%; Bonferroni P = 0.0008).

Regarding this clone: Its cognate antigen has yet to be identified. The germline gene is not matched at one end of the junction; a read error may be the cause. The CDR3 goes on 3 residues after the read ends, and that part is filled in from the germline J gene.

The V and J genes are TRBV7-7 and TRBJ1-2; a weak D assignment points to TRBD1 (5 bases agree). Source material: blood buffy coat. The TCR originated in a woman between 18 and 75 years old with a cervical HPV16 infection that either progressed to CIN3+ or cleared (not recorded which). Here the CDR3 is given as CASSLVPGQESYTF. The covered CDR3 bases are TGTGCTAGCAGCTTAGTGCCAGGGCAAGAGAGC.